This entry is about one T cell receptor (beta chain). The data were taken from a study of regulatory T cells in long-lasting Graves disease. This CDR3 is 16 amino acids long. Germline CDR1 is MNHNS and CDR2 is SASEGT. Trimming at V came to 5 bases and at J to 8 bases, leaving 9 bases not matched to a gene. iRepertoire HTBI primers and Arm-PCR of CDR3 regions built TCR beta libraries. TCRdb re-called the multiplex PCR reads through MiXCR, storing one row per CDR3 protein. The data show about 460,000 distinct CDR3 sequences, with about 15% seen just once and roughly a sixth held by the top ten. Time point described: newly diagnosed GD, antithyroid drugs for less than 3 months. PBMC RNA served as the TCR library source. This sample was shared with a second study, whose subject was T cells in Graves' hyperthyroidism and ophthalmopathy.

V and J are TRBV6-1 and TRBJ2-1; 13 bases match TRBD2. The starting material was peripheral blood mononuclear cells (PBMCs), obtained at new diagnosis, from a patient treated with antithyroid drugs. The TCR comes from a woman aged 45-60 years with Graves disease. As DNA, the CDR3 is TGTGCCAGCAGTATCGCGGGACTAGCGGGGTACGATGAGCAGTTCTTC. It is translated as CASSIAGLAGYDEQFF.